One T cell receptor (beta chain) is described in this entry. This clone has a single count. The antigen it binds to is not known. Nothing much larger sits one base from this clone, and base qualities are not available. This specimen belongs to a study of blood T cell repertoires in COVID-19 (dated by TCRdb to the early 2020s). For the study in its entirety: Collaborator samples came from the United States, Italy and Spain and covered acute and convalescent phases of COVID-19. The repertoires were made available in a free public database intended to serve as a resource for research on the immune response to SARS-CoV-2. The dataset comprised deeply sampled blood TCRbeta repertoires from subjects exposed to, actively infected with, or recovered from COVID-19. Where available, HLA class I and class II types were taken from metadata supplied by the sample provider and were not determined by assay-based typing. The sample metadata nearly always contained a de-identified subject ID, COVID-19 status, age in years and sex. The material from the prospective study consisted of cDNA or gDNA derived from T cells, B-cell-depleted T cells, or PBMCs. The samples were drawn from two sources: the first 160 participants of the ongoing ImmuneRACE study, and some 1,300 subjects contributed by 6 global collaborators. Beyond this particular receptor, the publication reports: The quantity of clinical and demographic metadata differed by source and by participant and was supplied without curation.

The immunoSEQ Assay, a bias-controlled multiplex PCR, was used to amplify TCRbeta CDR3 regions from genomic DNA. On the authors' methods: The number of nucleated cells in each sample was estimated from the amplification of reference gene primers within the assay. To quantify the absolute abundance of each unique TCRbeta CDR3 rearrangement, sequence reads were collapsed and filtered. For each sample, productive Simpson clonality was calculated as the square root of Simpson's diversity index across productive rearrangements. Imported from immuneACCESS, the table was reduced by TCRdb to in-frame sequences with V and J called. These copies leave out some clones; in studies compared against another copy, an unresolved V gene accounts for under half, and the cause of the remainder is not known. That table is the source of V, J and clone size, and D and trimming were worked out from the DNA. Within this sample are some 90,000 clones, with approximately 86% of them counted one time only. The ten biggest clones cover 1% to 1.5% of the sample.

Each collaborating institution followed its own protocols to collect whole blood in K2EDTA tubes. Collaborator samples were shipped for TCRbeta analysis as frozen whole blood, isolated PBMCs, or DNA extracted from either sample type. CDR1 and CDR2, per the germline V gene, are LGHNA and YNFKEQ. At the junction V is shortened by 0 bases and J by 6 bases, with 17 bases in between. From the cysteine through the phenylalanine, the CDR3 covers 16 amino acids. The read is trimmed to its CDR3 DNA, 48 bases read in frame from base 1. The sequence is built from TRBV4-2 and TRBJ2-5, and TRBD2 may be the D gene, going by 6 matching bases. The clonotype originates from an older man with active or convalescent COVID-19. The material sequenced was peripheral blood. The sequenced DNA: TGTGCCAGCAGCCAAGATTCGGGATTGGGCGGGAAGACCCAGTACTTC. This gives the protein CASSQDSGLGGKTQYF.